This entry concerns a single T cell receptor (beta chain). The antigen remains undetermined. Incorporated into the TCR beta cDNA libraries were unique molecular identifiers, which served to reduce PCR and sequencing biases. T cells numbering about 0.85 to 10 million yielded roughly 0.5 million cDNA molecules. Via MiXCR, TCRdb re-called the PCR reads, giving one row per CDR3 protein. The table lists hundreds of thousands of distinct CDR3 sequences, about 40% of them singletons. This record comes from a study of post-analysis software for immune sequencing data. The overall study: Both relapsing-remitting and secondary progressive multiple sclerosis featured among the disease courses, as did progressive-relapsing multiple sclerosis. Study-level findings and limits: Samples from a shared batch, those prepared together, strongly co-clustered by F measure. Controls showed significantly higher normalized Chao1 diversity than did multiple sclerosis patients.

The sample taken for sequencing was blood. The sequence came from a girl under 18 with multiple sclerosis.

DNA for the CDR3: TGTGCCAGCAGCTCTAATCGGGACAGTTATACTGAAGCTTTCTTT. It yields the protein CASSSNRDSYTEAFF. This chain links TRBV7-9 with TRBJ1-1; the match to TRBD1 covers 7 bases. The V and J ends lost 4 bases and 5 bases, in that order; junction bases with no gene match: 10. The length of the CDR3 is 15 residues. Germline assignment: CDR1 SEHNR and CDR2 FQNEAQ (reference sequence).